The present TCR beta chain was sequenced within a study of blood T cell repertoires in COVID-19 (dated by TCRdb to about 2020). Context from the whole study: Collaborator samples came from the United States, Italy and Spain and covered acute and convalescent phases of COVID-19. Where available, HLA class I and class II types were taken from metadata supplied by the sample provider and were not determined by assay-based typing. The material from the prospective study consisted of cDNA or gDNA derived from T cells, B-cell-depleted T cells, or PBMCs. The sample metadata nearly always contained a de-identified subject ID, COVID-19 status, age in years and sex. Subjects who had been exposed to COVID-19, were actively infected with it, or had recovered from it provided the deeply sampled blood TCRbeta repertoires that made up the dataset. The samples were drawn from the first 160 participants of the ongoing ImmuneRACE study and from over a thousand subjects provided by 6 global collaborators. The repertoires were released in a freely available public database intended as a resource for research on the immune response to SARS-CoV-2.

The research as a whole found: The amount of clinical and demographic metadata varied by source and participant and was provided uncurated.

Regarding this clone: No antigen is known for it. No much larger clone exists at a distance of one base, and base qualities are not known.

TCRbeta CDR3 regions were amplified from genomic DNA by means of the immunoSEQ Assay, a bias-controlled multiplex PCR. The paper's processing steps were these. The number of nucleated cells in each sample was estimated from the amplification of reference gene primers within the assay. Sequence reads were collapsed and filtered to measure the absolute abundance of every unique TCRbeta CDR3 rearrangement. Productive Simpson clonality was computed per sample as the square root of Simpson's diversity index over productive rearrangements. The immuneACCESS repertoire file appears here via TCRdb, limited to in-frame rearrangements. These files lack a portion of the clones; in checked studies, under half of the deficit traces to unresolved V genes, and the cause of the others is not known. That table gives V, J and clone size, and the DNA gave D and trimming. This sample has 380,000 or so clones in its table, and around 90% of those were observed once. Approximately 2.1% of the sample goes to the ten largest clones.

The CDR3 goes from the cysteine to the phenylalanine over 13 residues. The read is trimmed to its CDR3 DNA, 39 bases read in frame from base 1. The CDR1 and CDR2 encoded by the germline V gene are SQVTM and ANQGSEA. V is reduced by 5 bases and J by 3 bases, leaving a spacing of 13 bases between them. In the prospective study, participants were roughly 18 to 100 years old, resided in under 30 geographic areas of the United States, and were enrolled through a virtual design. To assign participants to cohorts, the prospective study relied on clinical history that participants themselves reported in a screening survey and a study questionnaire. In the prospective study, mobile phlebotomists collected whole blood, serum and a nasopharyngeal or oropharyngeal swab from each participant. Additional blood draws and questionnaires over a 2-month period could optionally be provided by prospective study participants. Before DNA extraction, prospective study blood samples were shipped either frozen or at room temperature.

The TCR originated in a woman between 40 and 50 years old with acute COVID-19. The sequence joins TRBV29-1 to TRBJ1-1; possibly the D gene is TRBD1, per 5 matching bases. The specimen sequenced was PBMCs or T cells enriched from blood (not recorded which). The DNA sequence is as follows: TGCAGCGTTAAGGGGATAATGGACACTGAAGCTTTCTTT. It translates as CSVKGIMDTEAFF.